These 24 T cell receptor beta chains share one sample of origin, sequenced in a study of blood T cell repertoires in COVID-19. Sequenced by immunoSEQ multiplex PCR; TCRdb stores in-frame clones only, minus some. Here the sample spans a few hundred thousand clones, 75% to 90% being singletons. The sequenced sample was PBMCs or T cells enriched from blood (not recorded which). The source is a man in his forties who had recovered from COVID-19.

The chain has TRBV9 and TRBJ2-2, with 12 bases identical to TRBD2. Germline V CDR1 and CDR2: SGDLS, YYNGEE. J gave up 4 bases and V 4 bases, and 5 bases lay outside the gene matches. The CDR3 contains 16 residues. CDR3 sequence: CASSPWTSGTTGELFF. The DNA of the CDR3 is TGTGCCAGCAGCCCGTGGACTAGCGGGACCACCGGGGAGCTGTTTTTT.

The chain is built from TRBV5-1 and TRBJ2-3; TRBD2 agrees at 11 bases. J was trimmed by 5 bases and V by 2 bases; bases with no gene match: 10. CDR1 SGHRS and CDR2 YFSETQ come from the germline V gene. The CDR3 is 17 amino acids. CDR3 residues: CASSFTVAGGPVDTQYF. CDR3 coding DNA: TGCGCCAGCAGCTTCACTGTAGCGGGGGGGCCAGTAGATACGCAGTATTTT. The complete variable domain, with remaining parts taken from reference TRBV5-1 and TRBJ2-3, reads KAGVTQTPRYLIKTRGQQVTLSCSPISGHRSVSWYQQTPGQGLQFLFEYFSETQRNKGNFPGRFSGRQFSNSRSEMNVSTLELGDSALYLCASSFTVAGGPVDTQYFGPGTRLTVL.

CDR3 nucleotide sequence: TGTGCCATCAGTGGAGGTGGCAGAGTAAACACTGAAGCTTTCTTT. As protein: CAISGGGRVNTEAFF. The rearrangement joins TRBV10-3 to TRBJ1-1; unclear D gene. The length of the CDR3 is 15 residues. From germline, CDR1 is ENHRY and CDR2 SYGVKD. Trimming left V 4 bases short and J 2 bases short, with 14 bases between.

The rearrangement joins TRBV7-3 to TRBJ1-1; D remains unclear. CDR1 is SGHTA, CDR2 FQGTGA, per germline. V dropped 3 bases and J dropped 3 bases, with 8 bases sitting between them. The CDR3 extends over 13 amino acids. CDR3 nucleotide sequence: TGTGCCAGCAGCTTGACAAGCCACACTGAAGCTTTCTTT. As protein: CASSLTSHTEAFF.

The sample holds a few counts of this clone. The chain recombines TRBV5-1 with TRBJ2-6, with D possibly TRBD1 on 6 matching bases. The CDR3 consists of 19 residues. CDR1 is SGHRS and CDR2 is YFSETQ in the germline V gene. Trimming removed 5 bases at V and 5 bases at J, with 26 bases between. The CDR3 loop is CASRKDIAGEIGWANVLTF. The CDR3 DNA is TGCGCCAGCAGAAAGGATATCGCAGGGGAAATTGGCTGGGCCAACGTCCTGACTTTC.

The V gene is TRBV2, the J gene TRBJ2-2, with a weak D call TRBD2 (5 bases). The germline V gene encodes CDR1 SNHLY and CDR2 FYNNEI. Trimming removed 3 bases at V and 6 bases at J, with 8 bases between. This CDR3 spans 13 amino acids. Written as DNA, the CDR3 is TGTGCCAGCAGTGATCAGGAGGCCGGGGAGCTGTTTTTT. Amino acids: CASSDQEAGELFF.

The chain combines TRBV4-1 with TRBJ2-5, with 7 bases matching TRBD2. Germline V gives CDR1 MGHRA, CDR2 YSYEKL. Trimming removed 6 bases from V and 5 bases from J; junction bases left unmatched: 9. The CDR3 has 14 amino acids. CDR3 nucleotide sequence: TGCGCCAGCAGTTCAGGTACTAGCGCGGAGACCCAGTACTTC. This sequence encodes CASSSGTSAETQYF.

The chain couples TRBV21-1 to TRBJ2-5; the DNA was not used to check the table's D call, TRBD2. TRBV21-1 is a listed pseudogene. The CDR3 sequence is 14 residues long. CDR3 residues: CASSKDEYQETQYF. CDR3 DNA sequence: TGTGCCAGCAGCAAAGACGAGTACCAAGAGACCCAGTACTTC.

The CDR3 region has the DNA TGTGCCAGCAGTTTTGCGGGGGGCTCCTACAATGAGCAGTTCTTC. It encodes CASSFAGGSYNEQFF. The gene calls are TRBV27 and TRBJ2-1; TRBD2 matches at 8 bases. The CDR3 is 15 residues long. V shed 3 bases, J shed 0 bases, and the junction held 1 base outside the gene matches. Germline values: CDR1 MNHEY, CDR2 SMNVEV (reference sequence).

The CDR3 protein is CASTYKNTVICGPGELFF. The CDR3 DNA reads TGTGCCAGCACCTATAAAAATACCGTGATATGTGGGCCCGGGGAGCTGTTTTTT. The V gene is TRBV12-1, the J gene TRBJ2-2; the table's D call of TRBD1 was not tested on the DNA. TRBV12-1 is a pseudogene segment. The CDR3 has 18 residues.

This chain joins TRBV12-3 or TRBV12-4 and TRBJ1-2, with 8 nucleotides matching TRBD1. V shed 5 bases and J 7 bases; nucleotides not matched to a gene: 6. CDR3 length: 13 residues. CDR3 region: CASSLQDRVGYTF. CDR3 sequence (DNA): TGTGCCAGCAGTCTTCAGGACAGGGTTGGCTACACCTTC.

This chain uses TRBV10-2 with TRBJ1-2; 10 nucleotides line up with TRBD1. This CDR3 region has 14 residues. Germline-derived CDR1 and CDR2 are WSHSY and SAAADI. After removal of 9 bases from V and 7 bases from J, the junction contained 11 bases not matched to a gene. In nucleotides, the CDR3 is TGCGCCAGTGTTTTGCGACAGGGGGCATTTGGCTACACCTTC. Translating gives CASVLRQGAFGYTF.

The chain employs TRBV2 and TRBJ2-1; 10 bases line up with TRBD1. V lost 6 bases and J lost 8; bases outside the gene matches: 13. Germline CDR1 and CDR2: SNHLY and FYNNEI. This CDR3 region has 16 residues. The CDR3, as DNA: TGTGCCAGCAGAGTAGCGGCCGGGACAGGGGCCGATGAGCAGTTCTTC. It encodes CASRVAAGTGADEQFF.

CDR3 bases: TGTGCCATCAGGGACGGGAGCTCCTATAATTCACCCCTCCACTTT. This encodes CAIRDGSSYNSPLHF. The chain uses TRBV10-3 and TRBJ1-6; D not certain. Germline assignment: CDR1 ENHRY and CDR2 SYGVKD. Trimming stripped 6 bases from V and 0 bases from J, with 9 bases between. The CDR3 spans 15 residues.

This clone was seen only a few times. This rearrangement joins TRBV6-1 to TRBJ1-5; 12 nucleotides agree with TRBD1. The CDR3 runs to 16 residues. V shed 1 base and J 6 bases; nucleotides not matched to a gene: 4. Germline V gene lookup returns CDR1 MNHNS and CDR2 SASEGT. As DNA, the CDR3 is TGTGCCAGCAGTGAAGTTGGGACAGGGGGCTCTCAGCCCCAGCATTTT. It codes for CASSEVGTGGSQPQHF.

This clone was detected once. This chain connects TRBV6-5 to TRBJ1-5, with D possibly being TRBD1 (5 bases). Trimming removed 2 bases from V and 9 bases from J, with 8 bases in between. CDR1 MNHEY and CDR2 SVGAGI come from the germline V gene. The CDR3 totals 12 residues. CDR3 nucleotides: TGTGCCAGCAGTTACATGGGGGGGCCCCAGCATTTT. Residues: CASSYMGGPQHF.

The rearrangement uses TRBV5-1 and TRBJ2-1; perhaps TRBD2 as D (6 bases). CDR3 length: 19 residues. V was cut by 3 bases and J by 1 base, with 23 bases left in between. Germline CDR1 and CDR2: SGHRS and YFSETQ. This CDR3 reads CASSSVGNLEGLSYNEQFF. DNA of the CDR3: TGCGCCAGCAGCTCGGTGGGCAATCTGGAGGGCCTTTCCTACAATGAGCAGTTCTTC.

Written as DNA, the CDR3 is TGTGCCAGCTCGAGGGCAGACCTCAACTATGGCTACACCTTC. Amino acid sequence: CASSRADLNYGYTF. The chain combines TRBV18 with TRBJ1-2; D gene unclear. The CDR3 is 14 amino acids. Germline V gene lookup returns CDR1 KGHSH and CDR2 LQKENI. V lost 6 bases and J lost 2, with 13 bases in between.

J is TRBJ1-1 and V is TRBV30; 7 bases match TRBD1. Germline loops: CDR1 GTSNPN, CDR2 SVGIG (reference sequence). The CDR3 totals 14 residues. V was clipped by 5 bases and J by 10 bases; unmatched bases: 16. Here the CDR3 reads CAWLNAYRGSGAFF. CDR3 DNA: TGTGCCTGGTTGAATGCCTACAGGGGTTCGGGAGCTTTCTTT.

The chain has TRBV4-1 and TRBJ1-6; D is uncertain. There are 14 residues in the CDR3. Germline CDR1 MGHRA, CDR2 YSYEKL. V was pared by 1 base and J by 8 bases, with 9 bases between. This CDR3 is CASSQVGDYSPLHF. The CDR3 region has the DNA TGCGCCAGCAGCCAAGTGGGAGACTATTCACCCCTCCACTTT.

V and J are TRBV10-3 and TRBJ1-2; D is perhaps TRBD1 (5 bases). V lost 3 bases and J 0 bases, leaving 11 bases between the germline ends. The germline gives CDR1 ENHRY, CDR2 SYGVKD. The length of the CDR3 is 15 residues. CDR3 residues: CAISDVDRANYGYTF. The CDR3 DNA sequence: TGTGCCATCAGTGATGTCGACAGAGCTAACTATGGCTACACCTTC.

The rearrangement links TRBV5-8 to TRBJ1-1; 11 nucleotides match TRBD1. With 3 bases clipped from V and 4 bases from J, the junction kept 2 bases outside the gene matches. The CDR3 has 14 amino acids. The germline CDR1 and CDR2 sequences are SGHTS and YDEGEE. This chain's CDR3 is CASSWTGGITEAFF. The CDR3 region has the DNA TGTGCCAGCAGCTGGACAGGGGGCATCACTGAAGCTTTCTTT.

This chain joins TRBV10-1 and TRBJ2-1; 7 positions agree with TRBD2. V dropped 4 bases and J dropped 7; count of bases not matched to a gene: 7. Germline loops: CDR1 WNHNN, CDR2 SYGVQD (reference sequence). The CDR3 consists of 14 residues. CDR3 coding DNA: TGCGCCAGCAGTGTGAGCGGGGTCCTTAATGAGCAGTTCTTC. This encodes CASSVSGVLNEQFF.

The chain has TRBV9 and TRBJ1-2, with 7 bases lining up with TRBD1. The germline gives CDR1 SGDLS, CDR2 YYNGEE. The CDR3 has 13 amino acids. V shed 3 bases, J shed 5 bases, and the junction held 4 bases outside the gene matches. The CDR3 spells CASSDGTVYGYTF. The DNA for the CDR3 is TGTGCCAGCAGCGATGGGACAGTGTATGGCTACACCTTC.